These 3 T cell receptor beta chains came from one sample sequenced in a study of chemoradiotherapy in HPV16-positive cancers. Data came from immunoSEQ multiplex PCR; TCRdb stores just in-frame clones and leaves some out. This repertoire shows 45,000 to 60,000 clones, about nine tenths found once; its top ten account for about 3.5%. This material consisted of blood, taken from a patient who underwent chemoradiotherapy. The receptors here all came from a human donor with HPV-associated anogenital cancer.

The chain employs TRBV18 and TRBJ1-4; 8 bases are a match to TRBD1. This CDR3 spans 14 amino acids. Unmatched junction bases numbered 3, after V lost 2 bases and J lost 7 bases. The germline CDR1 and CDR2 sequences are KGHSH and LQKENI. CDR3: CASSPAGGSEKLFF. CDR3 nucleotides: TGTGCCAGCTCACCAGCAGGGGGCAGTGAAAAACTGTTTTTT.

The genes are TRBV29-1 and TRBJ2-7; D unresolved. CDR1 SQVTM and CDR2 ANQGSEA come from the germline V gene. CDR3 size: 14 residues. V was cut by 0 bases and J by 4 bases, with 13 bases left in between. The CDR3 DNA sequence: TGCAGCGTTGAAGAACGCAGTTTCGGGTACGAGCAGTACTTC. It translates to CSVEERSFGYEQYF.

The gene calls are TRBV4-1 and TRBJ1-2; tentative D call: TRBD1 (5 bases). The CDR3 runs 15 residues. The germline V gene encodes CDR1 MGHRA and CDR2 YSYEKL. The V end lost 1 base, the J end lost 4 bases, and 13 bases lay between the germline ends. The CDR3 sequence: CASSQGGRDPYGYTF. The CDR3 bases are TGCGCCAGCAGCCAAGGCGGCAGGGATCCCTATGGCTACACCTTC.